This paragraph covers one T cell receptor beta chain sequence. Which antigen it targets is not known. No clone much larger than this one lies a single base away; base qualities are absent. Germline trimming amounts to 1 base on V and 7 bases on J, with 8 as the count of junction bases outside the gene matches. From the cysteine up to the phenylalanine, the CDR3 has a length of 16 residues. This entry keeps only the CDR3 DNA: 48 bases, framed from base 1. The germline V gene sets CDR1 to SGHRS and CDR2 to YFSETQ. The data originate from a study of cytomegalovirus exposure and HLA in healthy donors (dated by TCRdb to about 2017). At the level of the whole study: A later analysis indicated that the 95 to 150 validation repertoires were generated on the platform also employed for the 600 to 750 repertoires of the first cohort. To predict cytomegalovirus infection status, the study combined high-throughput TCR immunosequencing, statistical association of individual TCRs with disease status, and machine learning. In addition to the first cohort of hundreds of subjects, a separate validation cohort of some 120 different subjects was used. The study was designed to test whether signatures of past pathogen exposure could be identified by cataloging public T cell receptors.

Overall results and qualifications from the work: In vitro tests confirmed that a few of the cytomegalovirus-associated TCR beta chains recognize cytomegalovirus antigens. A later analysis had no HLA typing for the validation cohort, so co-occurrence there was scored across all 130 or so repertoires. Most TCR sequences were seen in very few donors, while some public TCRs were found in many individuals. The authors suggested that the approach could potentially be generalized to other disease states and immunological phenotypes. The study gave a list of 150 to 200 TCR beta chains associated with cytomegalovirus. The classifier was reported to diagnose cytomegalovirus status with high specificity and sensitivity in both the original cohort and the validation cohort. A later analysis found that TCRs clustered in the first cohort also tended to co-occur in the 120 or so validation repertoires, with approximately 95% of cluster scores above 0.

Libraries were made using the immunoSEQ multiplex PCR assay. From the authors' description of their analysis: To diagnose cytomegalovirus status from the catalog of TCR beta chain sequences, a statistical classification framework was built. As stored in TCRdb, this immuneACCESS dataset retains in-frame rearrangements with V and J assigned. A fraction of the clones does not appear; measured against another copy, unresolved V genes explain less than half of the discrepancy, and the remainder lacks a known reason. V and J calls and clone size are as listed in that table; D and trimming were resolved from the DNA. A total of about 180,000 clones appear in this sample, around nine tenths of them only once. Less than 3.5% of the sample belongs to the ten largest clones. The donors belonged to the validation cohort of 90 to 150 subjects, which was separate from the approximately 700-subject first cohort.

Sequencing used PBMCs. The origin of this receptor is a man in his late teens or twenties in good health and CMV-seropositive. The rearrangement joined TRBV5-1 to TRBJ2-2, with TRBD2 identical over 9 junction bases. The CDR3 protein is CASSLRRGGYYGELFF. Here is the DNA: TGCGCCAGCAGCTTGAGGCGGGGGGGATACTACGGGGAGCTGTTTTTT.